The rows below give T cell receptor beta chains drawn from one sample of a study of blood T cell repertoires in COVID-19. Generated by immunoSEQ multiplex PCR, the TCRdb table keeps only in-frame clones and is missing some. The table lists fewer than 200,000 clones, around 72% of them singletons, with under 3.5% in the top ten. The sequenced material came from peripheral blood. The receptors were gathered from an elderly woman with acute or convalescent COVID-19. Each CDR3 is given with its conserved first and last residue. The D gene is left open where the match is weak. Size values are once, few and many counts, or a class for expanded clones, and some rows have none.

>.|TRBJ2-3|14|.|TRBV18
TGTGCCAGCTCACCACCGACTAGCACAGATACGCAGTATTTT
CASSPPTSTDTQYF
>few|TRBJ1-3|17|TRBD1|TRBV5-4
TGTGCCAGCAGCTCTGCCTCGCACAGGGGAACAGGAAACACCATATATTTT
CASSSASHRGTGNTIYF
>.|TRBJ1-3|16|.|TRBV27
TGTGCCAGCAGCATGCGGGGGGGGCCGCGAGGAAACACCATATATTTT
CASSMRGGPRGNTIYF
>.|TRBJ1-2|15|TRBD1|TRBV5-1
TGCGCCAGCAGCCTCAGGACAGGGTACAACTATGGCTACACCTTC
CASSLRTGYNYGYTF
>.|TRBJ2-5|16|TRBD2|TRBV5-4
TGTGCCAGCAGCTCCACACTAGCGGGAGTAAGAGAGACCCAGTACTTC
CASSSTLAGVRETQYF
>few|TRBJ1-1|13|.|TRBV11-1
TGTGCCAGCAGCTTACTATCGGACACTGAAGCTTTCTTT
CASSLLSDTEAFF
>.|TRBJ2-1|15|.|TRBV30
TGTGCCTGGGGACAAGGGGCCGGCCTCACCGCCGAGCAGTTCTTC
CAWGQGAGLTAEQFF
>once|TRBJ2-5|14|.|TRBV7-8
TGTGCCAGCAGCTTAGGTGGAGAGGGAGAGACCCAGTACTTC
CASSLGGEGETQYF
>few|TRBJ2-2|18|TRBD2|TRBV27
TGTGCCAGCAGGGGCGTTCCTATAGCGGGACTAAACACCGGGGAGCTGTTTTTT
CASRGVPIAGLNTGELFF
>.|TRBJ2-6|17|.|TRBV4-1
TGCGCCAGCAGCCAAGGTGTGACGAGGTACGGGGCCAACGTCCTGACTTTC
CASSQGVTRYGANVLTF
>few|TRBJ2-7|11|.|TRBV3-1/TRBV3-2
TGTGCCAGCAGCCACATCTACGAGCAGTACTTC
CASSHIYEQYF
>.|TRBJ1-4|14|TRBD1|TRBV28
TGTGCCAGCAGTTTTGGGACAGGGGTAGAAAAACTGTTTTTT
CASSFGTGVEKLFF
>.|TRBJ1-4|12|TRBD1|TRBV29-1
TGCAGCGTTAGGGACAGGGATGAAAAACTGTTTTTT
CSVRDRDEKLFF
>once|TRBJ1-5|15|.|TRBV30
TGTGCCTGGAGTGCAGGGCTGGCGAGCAATCAGCCCCAGCATTTT
CAWSAGLASNQPQHF
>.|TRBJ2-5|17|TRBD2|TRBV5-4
TGTGCCAGCAGCTTGATATTTACGGGAGGGGGTTTAGAGACCCAGTACTTC
CASSLIFTGGGLETQYF
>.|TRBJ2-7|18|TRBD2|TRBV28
TGTGCCAGCAGTTCGCTTATGCCTACTAGCGGGAGAGCCTACGAGCAGTACTTC
CASSSLMPTSGRAYEQYF
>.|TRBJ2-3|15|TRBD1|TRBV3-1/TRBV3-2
TGTGCCAGCAGCCCCGGGACAGGGGCCCCAGATACGCAGTATTTT
CASSPGTGAPDTQYF
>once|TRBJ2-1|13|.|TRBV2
TGTGCCAGCAGTCCCCGGGACTTCTATGAGCAGTTCTTC
CASSPRDFYEQFF
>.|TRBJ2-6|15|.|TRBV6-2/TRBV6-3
TGTGCCAGCAGTTACTTGGGGCAGGGGGCCAACGTCCTGACTTTC
CASSYLGQGANVLTF
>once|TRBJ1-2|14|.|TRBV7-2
TGTGCCAGCAGCCCCTCCCGAGACAGCTATGGCTACACCTTC
CASSPSRDSYGYTF
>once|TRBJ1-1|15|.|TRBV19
TGTGCCAGTAGTAGACCGGGAGCCCCAACCTCTGAAGCTTTCTTT
CASSRPGAPTSEAFF
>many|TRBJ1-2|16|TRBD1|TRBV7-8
TGTGCCAGCAGCCCCCGGAGCCAACAGGGGAACTATGGCTACACCTTC
CASSPRSQQGNYGYTF
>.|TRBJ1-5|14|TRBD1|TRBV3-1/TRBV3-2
TGTGCCAGCAGCCCAGGACAGGGTCGAGCGCCCCAGCATTTT
CASSPGQGRAPQHF
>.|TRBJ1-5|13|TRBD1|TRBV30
TGTGCCTGGAGGGGGACAGAAAATCAGCCCCAGCATTTT
CAWRGTENQPQHF
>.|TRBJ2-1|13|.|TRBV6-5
TGTGCCAGCAGTTACGGTCGTTGGAGACAGGTACTCTTC
CASSYGRWRQVLF
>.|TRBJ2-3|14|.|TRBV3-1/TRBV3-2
TGTGCCAGCAGCGAGACACTTATCACAGATACGCAGTATTTT
CASSETLITDTQYF
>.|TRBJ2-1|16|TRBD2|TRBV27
TGTGCCAGCAGTACCAAGACTAGCGGAGTCTACAATGAGCAGTTCTTC
CASSTKTSGVYNEQFF
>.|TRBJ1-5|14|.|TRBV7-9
TGTGCCAGCGGACTTGGGGGGGGTGGAGAGCCCCAGCATTTT
CASGLGGGGEPQHF
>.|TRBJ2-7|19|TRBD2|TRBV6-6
TGTGCCAGCAGTCCCCCACCGGGACTAGCGGGAGGGTTCGGGTTGGAGCAGTACTTC
CASSPPPGLAGGFGLEQYF
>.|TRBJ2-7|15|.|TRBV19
TGTGCCAGTACCTCGTGGCCCAACACAGACTACGAGCAGTACTTC
CASTSWPNTDYEQYF
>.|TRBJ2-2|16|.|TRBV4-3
TGCGCCAGCAGCCAAGAAGCCCCTTCGAACACCGGGGAGCTGTTTTTT
CASSQEAPSNTGELFF
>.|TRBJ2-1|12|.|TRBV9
TGTGCCAGCAGCGTACTAGATACCGAGCAGTTCTTC
CASSVLDTEQFF
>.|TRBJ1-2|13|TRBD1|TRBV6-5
TGTGCCAGCAGGGACAGGGACAACTATGGCTACACCTTC
CASRDRDNYGYTF
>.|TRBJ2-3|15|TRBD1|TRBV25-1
TGTGCCAGCAGTGAATTAGGGACAGAACGGGATACGCAGTATTTT
CASSELGTERDTQYF
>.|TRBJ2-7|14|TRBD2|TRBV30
TGTGCCTGGGGAACCGGACTAGGGAATGGCGAGCAGTACTTC
CAWGTGLGNGEQYF
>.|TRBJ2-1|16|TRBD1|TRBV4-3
TGCGCCAGCAGCCTAGAAGGGACAGGAGATAACAATGAGCAGTTCTTC
CASSLEGTGDNNEQFF
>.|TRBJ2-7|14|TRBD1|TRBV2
TGTGCCAGCAGTGATGGTCAGGGGGTGTACGAGCAGTACTTC
CASSDGQGVYEQYF
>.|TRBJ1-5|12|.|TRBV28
TGTGCCAGCAGGAGCGGTAATCAGCCCCAGCATTTT
CASRSGNQPQHF
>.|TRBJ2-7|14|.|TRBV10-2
TGCGCCAGCAGTGAGAACGGGGGTCCCCTCGAGCAGTACTTC
CASSENGGPLEQYF
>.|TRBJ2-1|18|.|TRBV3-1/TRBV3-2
TGTGCCAGCAGCCTACACACAGAGGTGGCGGGGTTTAGGAATGAGCAGTTCTTC
CASSLHTEVAGFRNEQFF
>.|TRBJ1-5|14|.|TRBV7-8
TGTGCCAGCAGCTCGAGGACAGCTATCCAGCCCCAGCATTTT
CASSSRTAIQPQHF
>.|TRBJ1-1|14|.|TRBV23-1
TGCGCCAGTAGACCTGGACGGGGGAACACTGAAGCTTTCTTT
CASRPGRGNTEAFF
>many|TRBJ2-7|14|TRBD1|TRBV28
TGTGCCAGCAGTTGGACAGGGGACGGTTACGAGCAGTACTTC
CASSWTGDGYEQYF
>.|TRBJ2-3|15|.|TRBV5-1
TGCGCCAGCAGCTGGATGCCAGGGGTAGCAGATACGCAGTATTTT
CASSWMPGVADTQYF
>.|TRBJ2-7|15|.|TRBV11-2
TGTGCCAGCAGCTTACAGCCACCGGGGGTGGACGAGCAGTACTTC
CASSLQPPGVDEQYF
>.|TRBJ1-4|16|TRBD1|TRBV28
TGTGCCAGCAGTTCCCCCAGGGGGGCTGGGGATGAAAAACTGTTTTTT
CASSSPRGAGDEKLFF
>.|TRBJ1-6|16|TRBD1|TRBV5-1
TGCGCCAGCAGCTTGAACGGACAGGGCCTTAATTCACCCCTCCACTTT
CASSLNGQGLNSPLHF
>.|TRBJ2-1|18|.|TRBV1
TGCACCAGCAGCCCAGGACTAGCGGGAGGGTTAAGCTACAATGAGCAGTTCTTC
CTSSPGLAGGLSYNEQFF
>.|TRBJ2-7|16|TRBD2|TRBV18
TGTGCCAGCTCACCAAAATCCCGGGGGGTGCCCAGCGAGCAGTACTTC
CASSPKSRGVPSEQYF